This T cell receptor (beta chain) was recorded in a study of cytotoxic CD8 clonotypes in ibrutinib-treated CLL. Whole-study context: After treatment lasting a median 12 months, range 6 to 36, response samples were collected. Study-wide results and caveats: Clonality grew at ibrutinib response; at progression, it decreased back toward baseline.

This clone was observed a few times. The antigen is not known. Assay used: immunoSEQ multiplex PCR; TCRdb lists only in-frame clones, some missing. The repertoire holds 70,000 to 80,000 clones, approximately 87% seen once, with about 39% in the top ten. Material: PBMCs, obtained after 24 months of ibrutinib treatment. This TCR came from a human donor with chronic lymphocytic leukemia.

CDR3 bases: TGTGCCAGCAGCGTAGCCAGCGGGTACTCTTACGAGCAGTACTTC. This encodes CASSVASGYSYEQYF. The chain joins TRBV9 to TRBJ2-7, with a tentative D call TRBD2 (6 bases). The CDR3 is 15 amino acids. The V and J ends lost 0 bases and 4 bases respectively, with 14 bases between them. Looked up from germline, CDR1 is SGDLS and CDR2 is YYNGEE.